This T cell receptor beta chain comes out of a study of cytomegalovirus exposure and HLA in healthy donors. The CDR3 covers 15 residues. V trimming: 3 bases; J trimming: 5 bases; junction bases outside the gene matches: 8. In germline, CDR1 is GTSNPN, CDR2 SVGIG (reference sequence). Those who donated were healthy bone marrow donors. Overall study results and limits: Under in vitro conditions, a few CMV-associated chains were confirmed as specific for CMV antigens. Later work showed greater clonal expansion in HLA-associated TCR beta chains than in equally common others.

As concerns this clone: Its antigen is as yet unknown.

PCR primers comprised 60 Vbeta and 13 Jbeta primers. In the original workflow: Roughly 83 million unique TCR beta chains, roughly 11 million of them shared, were counted by a later analysis. Sequenced by immunoSEQ multiplex PCR; TCRdb stores in-frame clones only, minus some. That table gives V, J and clone size, and the DNA gave D and trimming. The sample yields 100,000 to 150,000 clones, nearly 85% seen once. The source is a boy aged 5-17 years in good health and CMV-seronegative. V is TRBV30 and J is TRBJ2-5; 11 bases are shared with TRBD2. The sample consisted of PBMCs. The CDR3 loop is CAWSGVAGGWETQYF. DNA for the CDR3: TGTGCCTGGAGCGGGGTAGCGGGAGGGTGGGAGACCCAGTACTTC.